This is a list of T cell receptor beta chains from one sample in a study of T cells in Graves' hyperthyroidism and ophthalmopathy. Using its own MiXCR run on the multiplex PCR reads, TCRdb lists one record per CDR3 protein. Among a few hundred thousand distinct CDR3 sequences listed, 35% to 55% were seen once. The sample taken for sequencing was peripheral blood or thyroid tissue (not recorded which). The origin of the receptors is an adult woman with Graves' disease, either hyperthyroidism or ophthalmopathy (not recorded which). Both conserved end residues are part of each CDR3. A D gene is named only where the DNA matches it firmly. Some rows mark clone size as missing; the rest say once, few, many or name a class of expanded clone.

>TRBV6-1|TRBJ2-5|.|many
CASNFRAGTQYF
TGTGCCAGCAACTTCAGGGCAGGGACCCAGTACTTC
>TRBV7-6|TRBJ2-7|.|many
CASSLFSRTRKFSYEQYF
TGTGCCAGCAGCTTATTTTCGCGAACTAGAAAGTTTTCCTACGAGCAGTACTTC
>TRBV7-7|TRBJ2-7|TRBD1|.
CASSYPPRQGPYEQYF
TGTGCCAGCAGTTACCCCCCGCGACAGGGGCCCTACGAGCAGTACTTC
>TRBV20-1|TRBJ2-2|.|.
CSASSADLAGELFF
TGCAGTGCTAGTAGCGCAGACTTGGCCGGGGAGCTGTTTTTT
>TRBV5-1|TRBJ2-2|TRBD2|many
CASSNVLAGVAGELFF
TGCGCCAGCAGCAATGTTCTAGCGGGAGTTGCCGGGGAGCTGTTTTTT
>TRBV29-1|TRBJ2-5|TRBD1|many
CSVAQGVLGTQYF
TGCAGCGTTGCACAGGGGGTTCTAGGGACCCAGTACTTC
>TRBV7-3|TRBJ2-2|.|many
CASSLEPDTGELFF
TGTGCCAGCAGCTTAGAACCAGACACCGGGGAGCTGTTTTTT
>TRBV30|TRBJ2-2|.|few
CAWSHTGELFF
TGTGCCTGGAGTCACACCGGGGAGCTGTTTTTT
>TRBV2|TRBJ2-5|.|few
CASSQGEGETQYF
TGTGCCAGCAGCCAGGGGGAGGGAGAGACCCAGTACTTC
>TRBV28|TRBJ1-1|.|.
CAGSLAAGFFF
TGTGCCGGCAGCCTCGCGGCAGGGTTCTTCTTT
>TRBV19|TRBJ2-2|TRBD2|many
CASSIWTSNTGELFF
TGTGCCAGTAGTATCTGGACTAGTAACACCGGGGAGCTGTTTTTT
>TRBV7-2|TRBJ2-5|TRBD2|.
CASSLALLAGGRETQYF
TGTGCCAGCAGCTTAGCGCTCCTCGCGGGAGGACGAGAGACCCAGTACTTC
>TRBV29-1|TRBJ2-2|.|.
CSVEGDSGELFF
TGCAGCGTTGAAGGGGATTCCGGGGAGCTGTTTTTT
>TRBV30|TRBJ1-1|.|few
CAWIPLTGGHTEAFF
TGTGCCTGGATTCCGCTGACCGGGGGACACACTGAAGCTTTCTTT
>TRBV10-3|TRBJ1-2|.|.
CASSSDPGKLGLTSNYGYTF
TGTGCCAGCTCCTCTGACCCGGGAAAACTTGGCCTAACTTCAAACTATGGCTACACCTTC
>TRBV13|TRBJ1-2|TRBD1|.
CASSPSTGARGYTF
TGTGCCAGCAGCCCATCGACAGGGGCTCGTGGCTACACCTTC
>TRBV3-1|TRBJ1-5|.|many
CASSQDSDQPQHF
TGTGCCAGCAGCCAAGATTCGGATCAGCCCCAGCATTTT
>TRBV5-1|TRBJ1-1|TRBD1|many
CASSLGPTGANTEAFF
TGCGCCAGCAGCTTGGGACCGACAGGGGCGAACACTGAAGCTTTCTTT
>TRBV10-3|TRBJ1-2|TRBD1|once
CAISESGTGNDGYTF
TGTGCCATCAGTGAGTCCGGGACAGGGAACGATGGCTACACCTTC
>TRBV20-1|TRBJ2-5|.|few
CSARAVGQTQETQYF
TGCAGTGCTAGGGCGGTGGGACAAACTCAAGAGACCCAGTACTTC
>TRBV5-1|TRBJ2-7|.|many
CASSLGGGLSEQYF
TGCGCCAGCAGCCTCGGTGGAGGGTTAAGCGAGCAGTACTTC
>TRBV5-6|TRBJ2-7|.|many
CASSTAGAPYEQYF
TGTGCCAGCAGCACAGCCGGGGCCCCCTACGAGCAGTACTTC
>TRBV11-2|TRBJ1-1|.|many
CASSSLKTGLGNTEAFF
TGTGCCAGCAGCTCCCTAAAAACAGGGTTGGGAAACACTGAAGCTTTCTTT
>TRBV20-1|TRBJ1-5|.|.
CSATNWGKGNQPQHF
TGCAGTGCCACCAATTGGGGTAAGGGAAATCAGCCCCAGCATTTT